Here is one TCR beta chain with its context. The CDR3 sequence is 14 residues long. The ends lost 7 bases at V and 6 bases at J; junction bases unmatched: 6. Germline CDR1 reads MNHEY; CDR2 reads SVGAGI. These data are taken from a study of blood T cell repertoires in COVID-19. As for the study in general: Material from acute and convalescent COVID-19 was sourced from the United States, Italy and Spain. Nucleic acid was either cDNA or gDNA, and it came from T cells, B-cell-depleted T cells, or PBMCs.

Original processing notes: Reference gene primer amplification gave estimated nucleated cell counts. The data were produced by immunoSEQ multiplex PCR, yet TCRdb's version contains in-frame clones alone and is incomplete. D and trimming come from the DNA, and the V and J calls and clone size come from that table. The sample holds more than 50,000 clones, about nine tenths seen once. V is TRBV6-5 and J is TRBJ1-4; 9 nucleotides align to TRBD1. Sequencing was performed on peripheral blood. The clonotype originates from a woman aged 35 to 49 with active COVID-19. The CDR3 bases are TGTGCCAGCAAGACAGGGGGACTCGATGAAAAACTGTTTTTT. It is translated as CASKTGGLDEKLFF.